Following are 5 T cell receptor beta chains from one sample sequenced in a study of T cell responses to AZD1222 COVID-19 vaccine (dated by TCRdb to the early 2020s). What this sample's time point label stands for: baseline before first vaccination. The library was produced with the immunoSEQ multiplex PCR assay. This immuneACCESS table, as held by TCRdb, lists in-frame sequences with V and J called but not all clones. Of the missing ones, under half trace to an unresolved V gene in checked studies; the others have no known cause. The sample table holds about 99,000 clones, of which nearly 90% were seen once. Of the sample, around 3.2% is held by the ten largest clones. This sample comprised peripheral blood, obtained on day 0 of AZD1222 vaccination. These receptors were obtained from an adult in good health.

The rearrangement joins TRBV5-4 to TRBJ1-5; a weak D match, TRBD1 (6 bases). The length of the CDR3 is 14 residues. V was shortened by 0 bases and J by 5 bases, with 9 bases between the two germline ends. Germline lookup yields CDR1 SGHNT and CDR2 YYREEE (reference sequence). In nucleotides, the CDR3 is TGTGCCAGCAGCTTGGCCGGGGGCGATCAGCCCCAGCATTTT. This gives the protein CASSLAGGDQPQHF.

V is TRBV5-5 and J is TRBJ1-3; no clear D gene. The germline CDR1 and CDR2 sequences are SGHKS and YYEKEE (reference sequence). This CDR3 comprises 15 residues. Trimming removed 4 bases at V and 0 bases at J, with 11 bases between. The DNA for the CDR3 is TGTGCCAGCAGCCTGGTATTGATCTCTGGAAACACCATATATTTT. Its translation is CASSLVLISGNTIYF.

The V and J genes are TRBV11-3 and TRBJ1-1; 7 bases map to TRBD1. There are 14 residues in the CDR3. Germline trimming cut 5 bases from V and 8 bases from J; bases unmatched to any gene: 11. Germline V lookup: CDR1 SGHNT, CDR2 YENEEA. The CDR3 nucleotides read TGTGCCAGCAGCAACAGCAGACAGGGCAGCGAAGCTTTCTTT. This sequence encodes CASSNSRQGSEAFF. Using reference TRBV11-3 and TRBJ1-1 for the parts outside the CDR3, the full variable domain is EAGVVQSPRYKIIEKKQPVAFWCNPISGHNTLYWYLQNLGQGPELLIRYENEEAVDDSQLPKDRFSAERLKGVDSTLKIQPAELGDSAVYLCASSNSRQGSEAFFGQGTRLTVV.

The chain joins TRBV9 to TRBJ2-3, with D possibly being TRBD1 or TRBD2 (6 bases each). The CDR3 has 15 amino acids. V lost 0 bases and J lost 3, with 11 bases in between. Germline CDR1 and CDR2: SGDLS and YYNGEE. CDR3 loop: CASSVAQGLTDTQYF. The CDR3 nucleotides are TGTGCCAGCAGCGTAGCACAGGGACTTACAGATACGCAGTATTTT.

This sequence joins TRBV2 and TRBJ1-5, with D possibly being TRBD1 (5 bases). Trimming took off 6 bases at V and 0 bases at J, with 18 bases between the two ends. The CDR3 consists of 17 residues. Germline assignment: CDR1 SNHLY and CDR2 FYNNEI. CDR3 in amino acids: CASSLGREGYSNQPQHF. The CDR3 nucleotides read TGTGCCAGCAGCCTGGGGAGGGAGGGGTATAGCAATCAGCCCCAGCATTTT.